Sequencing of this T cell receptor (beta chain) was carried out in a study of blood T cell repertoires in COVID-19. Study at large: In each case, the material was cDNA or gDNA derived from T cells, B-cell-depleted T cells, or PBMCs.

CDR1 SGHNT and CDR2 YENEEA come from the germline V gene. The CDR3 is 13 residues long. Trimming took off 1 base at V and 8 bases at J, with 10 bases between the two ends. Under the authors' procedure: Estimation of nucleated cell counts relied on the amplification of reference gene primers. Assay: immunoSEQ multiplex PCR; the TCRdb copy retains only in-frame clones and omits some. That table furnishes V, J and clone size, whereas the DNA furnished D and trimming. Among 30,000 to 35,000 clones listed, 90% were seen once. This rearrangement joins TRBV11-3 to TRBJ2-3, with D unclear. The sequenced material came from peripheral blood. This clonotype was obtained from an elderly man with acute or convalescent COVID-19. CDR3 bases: TGTGCCAGCAGCTTAGGTTTCCTCTCTACGCAGTATTTT. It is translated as CASSLGFLSTQYF.